This TCR beta chain came from a study of PD-L1 blockade in urothelial cancer. The repertoire was sequenced with immunoSEQ multiplex PCR; TCRdb's copy has only in-frame clones and lacks some. The sample lists tens of thousands of clones; about 80% were seen once. After removal of 0 bases from V and 6 bases from J, the junction contained 4 bases not matched to a gene. The CDR3 has 16 residues. CDR1 and CDR2 from the germline V gene are LNHDA and SQIVND (reference sequence). The rearrangement links TRBV19 to TRBJ2-5; TRBD2 aligns across 13 bases. The sequence came from an older man with urothelial cancer. The specimen was PBMCs, collected around atezolizumab (anti-PD-L1) treatment. The chain's CDR3 is CASSIDRTSGGQTQYF. The CDR3 coding sequence is TGTGCCAGTAGTATAGATCGGACTAGCGGGGGACAGACCCAGTACTTC.